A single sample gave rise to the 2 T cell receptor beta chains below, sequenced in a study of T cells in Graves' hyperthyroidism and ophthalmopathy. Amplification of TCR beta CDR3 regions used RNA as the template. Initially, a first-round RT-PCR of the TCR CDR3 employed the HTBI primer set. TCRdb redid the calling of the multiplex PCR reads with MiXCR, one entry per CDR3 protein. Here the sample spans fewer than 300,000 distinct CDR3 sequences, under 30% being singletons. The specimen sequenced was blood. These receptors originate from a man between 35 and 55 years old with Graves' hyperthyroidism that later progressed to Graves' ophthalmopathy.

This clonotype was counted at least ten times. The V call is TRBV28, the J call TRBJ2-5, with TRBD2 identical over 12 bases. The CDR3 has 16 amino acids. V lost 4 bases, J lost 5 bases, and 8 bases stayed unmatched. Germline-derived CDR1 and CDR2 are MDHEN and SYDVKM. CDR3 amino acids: CASSSPLAGGSETQYF. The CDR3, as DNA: TGTGCCAGCAGTTCGCCACTAGCGGGAGGTTCGGAGACCCAGTACTTC.

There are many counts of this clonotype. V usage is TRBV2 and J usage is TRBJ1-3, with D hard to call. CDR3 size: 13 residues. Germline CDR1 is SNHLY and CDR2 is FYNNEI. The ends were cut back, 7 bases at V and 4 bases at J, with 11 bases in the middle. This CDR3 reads CASKGESGNTIYF. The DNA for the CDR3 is TGTGCCAGCAAGGGCGAGTCAGGAAACACCATATATTTT.